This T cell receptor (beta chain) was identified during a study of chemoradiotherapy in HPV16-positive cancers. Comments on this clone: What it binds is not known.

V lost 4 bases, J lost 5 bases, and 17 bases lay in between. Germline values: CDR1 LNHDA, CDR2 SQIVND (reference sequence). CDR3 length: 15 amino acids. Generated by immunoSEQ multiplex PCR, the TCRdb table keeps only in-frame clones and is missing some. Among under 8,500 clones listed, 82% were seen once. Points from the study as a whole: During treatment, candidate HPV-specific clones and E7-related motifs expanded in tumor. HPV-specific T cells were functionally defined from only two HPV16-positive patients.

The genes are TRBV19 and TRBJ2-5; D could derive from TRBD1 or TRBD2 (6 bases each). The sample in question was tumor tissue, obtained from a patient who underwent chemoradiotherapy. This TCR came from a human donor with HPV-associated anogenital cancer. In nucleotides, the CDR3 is TGTGCCAGTAGTAAGGGGGGCCGCAGAGGGGAGACCCAGTACTTC. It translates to CASSKGGRRGETQYF.